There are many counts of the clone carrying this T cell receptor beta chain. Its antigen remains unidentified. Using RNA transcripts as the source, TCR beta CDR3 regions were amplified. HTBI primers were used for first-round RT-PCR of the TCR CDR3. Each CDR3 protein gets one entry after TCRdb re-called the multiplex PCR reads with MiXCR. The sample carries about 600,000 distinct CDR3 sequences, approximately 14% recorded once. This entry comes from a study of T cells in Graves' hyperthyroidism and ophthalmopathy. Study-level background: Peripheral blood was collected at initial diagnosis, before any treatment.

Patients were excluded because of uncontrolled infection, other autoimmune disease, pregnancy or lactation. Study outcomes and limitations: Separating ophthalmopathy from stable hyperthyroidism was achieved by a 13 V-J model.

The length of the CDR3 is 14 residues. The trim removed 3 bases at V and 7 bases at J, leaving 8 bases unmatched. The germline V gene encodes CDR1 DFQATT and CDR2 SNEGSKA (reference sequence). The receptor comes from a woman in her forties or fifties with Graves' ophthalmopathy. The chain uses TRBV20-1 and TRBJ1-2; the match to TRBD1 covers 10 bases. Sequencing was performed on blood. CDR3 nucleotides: TGCAGTGCTAGGCTCGAGACAGGGGGCTTTGGCTACACCTTC. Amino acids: CSARLETGGFGYTF.